These T cell receptor beta chains were read from a single sample in a study of beta chain features in type 1 diabetes. TCRdb keeps only in-frame clones here, not all; method: immunoSEQ multiplex PCR. Among 640,000 or so clones, about an eighth were seen once, and the ten largest hold approximately 0.043%. The sample consisted of naive CD4+ T cells from blood. The source is a man between 18 and 29 years old with type 1 diabetes. The conserved cysteine and the conserved F or W are not part of the CDR3 here.

v_call	cdr3_length	j_call	cdr3_aa
TRBV30	12	TRBJ1-2	AWSWGGTQTGYT
TRBV20-1	6	TRBJ2-3	SIKPQY
TRBV18	10	TRBJ2-1	ASSPMREEQF
TRBV9	13	TRBJ1-3	ASSIPRTAGNTIY
TRBV5-6	14	TRBJ1-6	ASSLGQGAPGSPLH
TRBV7-9	14	TRBJ1-5	ASSPSPGVGYQPQH
TRBV2	9	TRBJ2-7	ASSKLYEQY
TRBV11-2	14	TRBJ2-1	ASSLSRLAGAGEQF
TRBV9	14	TRBJ2-7	ASSGGGSPHMVEQY
TRBV5-4	14	TRBJ2-5	ASSRGGGQGELQQY
TRBV11-2	12	TRBJ2-3	ASSRDREDDTQY
TRBV13	12	TRBJ1-1	ASSLGQGAGAAF
TRBV28	13	TRBJ1-5	ASSLARGSNQPQH
TRBV5-1	12	TRBJ1-2	ASSLDMTVYGYT
TRBV20-1	9	TRBJ1-2	SVARAGGYT
TRBV9	11	TRBJ1-1	ASSVFPNTEAF
TRBV30	13	TRBJ1-5	AWSVTGGNNQPQH
TRBV9	12	TRBJ2-2	ASSVGGQTGELF
TRBV9	13	TRBJ1-1	ASSVVQGKNTEAF
TRBV27	11	TRBJ2-5	ASSFSGAETQY
TRBV5-1	11	TRBJ2-3	ASGTGVADTQY
TRBV6-5	13	TRBJ2-7	ASSYSGTGDPEQY
TRBV2	11	TRBJ2-6	ASRGTGANVLT
TRBV7-2	13	TRBJ1-4	ASSPRGATNEKLF
TRBV5-1	14	TRBJ2-1	ASSPRGLSSYNEQF
TRBV7-9	13	TRBJ1-2	ASSHDVVILSDYT
TRBV5-4	12	TRBJ2-3	ASSLALSTDTQY
TRBV4-3	13	TRBJ2-3	ASSQESGGAYTQY
TRBV7-2	12	TRBJ2-1	ASTKGGLYNEQF
TRBV5-4	11	TRBJ2-7	ASSSYGAYEQY
TRBV5-1	14	TRBJ1-5	ASSLAGQGSNQPQH
TRBV30	11	TRBJ2-5	AWSVYERETQY
TRBV30	13	TRBJ2-5	AWSARGLVLETQY
TRBV21-1	11	TRBJ1-2	ASSKNRNYGYT
TRBV11-2	12	TRBJ2-3	ASSWLAGADTQY